The clone carrying this TCR beta chain was counted a few times. The sample is drawn from a study of blood T cell repertoires in COVID-19. The Seattle patients, enrolled during active infection, were followed longitudinally. Authors' methods: Reference gene primer amplification yielded estimated nucleated cell counts. Assay: immunoSEQ multiplex PCR; the TCRdb copy retains only in-frame clones and omits some. Clone size and the V and J calls come from that table; the DNA yielded D and trimming. The sample comprises some 200,000 clones, about 85% of which are singletons, and 10% to 13% rests with the top ten. V lost 3 bases and J 0 bases, leaving 8 bases between the germline ends. The CDR3 covers 13 residues. Per germline, CDR1 DFQATT and CDR2 SNEGSKA (reference sequence).

Source material: peripheral blood. The receptor was isolated from a woman aged 80 or older with COVID-19, enrolled during active disease. V and J are TRBV20-1 and TRBJ1-1, with D unresolved. This chain's CDR3 is CSASKLMNTEAFF. CDR3 in DNA: TGCAGTGCTAGTAAGCTCATGAACACTGAAGCTTTCTTT.